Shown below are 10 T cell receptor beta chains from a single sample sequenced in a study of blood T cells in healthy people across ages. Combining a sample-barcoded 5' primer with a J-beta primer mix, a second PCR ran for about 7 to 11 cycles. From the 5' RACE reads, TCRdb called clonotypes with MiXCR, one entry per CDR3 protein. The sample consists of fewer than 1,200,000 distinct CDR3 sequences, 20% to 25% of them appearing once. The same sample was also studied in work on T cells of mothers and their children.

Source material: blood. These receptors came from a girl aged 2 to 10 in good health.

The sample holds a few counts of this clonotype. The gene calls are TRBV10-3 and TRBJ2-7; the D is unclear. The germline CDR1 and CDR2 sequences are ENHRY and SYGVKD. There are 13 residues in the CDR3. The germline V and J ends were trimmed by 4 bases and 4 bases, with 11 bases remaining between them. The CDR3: CAISAIGPYEQYF. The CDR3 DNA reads TGTGCCATCAGTGCGATTGGGCCGTACGAGCAGTACTTC.

CDR3 region: CASIHSLGRETQYF. The CDR3, as DNA: TGTGCCAGCATTCACTCCCTGGGGAGAGAGACCCAGTACTTC. This chain joins TRBV6-6 and TRBJ2-5, with TRBD2 as a possible D gene (5 bases). The CDR3 sequence is 14 residues long. Germline V gene data show CDR1 as MNHNY and CDR2 as SVGAGI (reference sequence). The V end was cut by 7 bases, the J end by 4 bases, with 16 bases between.

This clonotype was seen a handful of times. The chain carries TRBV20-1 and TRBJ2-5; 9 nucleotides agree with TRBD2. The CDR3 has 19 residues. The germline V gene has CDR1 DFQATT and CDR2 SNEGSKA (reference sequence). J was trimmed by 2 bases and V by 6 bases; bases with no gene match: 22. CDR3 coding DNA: TGCAGTGCAGTCGTGTGGGACAGAGTCCTAGCGGGGAGTCAAGAGACCCAGTACTTC. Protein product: CSAVVWDRVLAGSQETQYF.

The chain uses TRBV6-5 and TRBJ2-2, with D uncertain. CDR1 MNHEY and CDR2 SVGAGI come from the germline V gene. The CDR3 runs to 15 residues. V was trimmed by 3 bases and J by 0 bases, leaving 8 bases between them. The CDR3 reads CASSYGVPNTGELFF. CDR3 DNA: TGTGCCAGCAGTTATGGGGTTCCGAACACCGGGGAGCTGTTTTTT.

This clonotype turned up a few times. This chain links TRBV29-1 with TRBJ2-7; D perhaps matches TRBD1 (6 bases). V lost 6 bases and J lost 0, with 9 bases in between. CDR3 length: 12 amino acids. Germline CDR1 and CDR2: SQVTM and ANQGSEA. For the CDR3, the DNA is TGCAGCGTCAGGGACATCTCCTACGAGCAGTACTTC. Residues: CSVRDISYEQYF.

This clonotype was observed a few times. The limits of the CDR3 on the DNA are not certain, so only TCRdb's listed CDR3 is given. The CDR3 reads CASSSSPFGAGANVPTF. V gene TRBV28 combines with J gene TRBJ2-6. Germline CDR1 MDHEN, CDR2 SYDVKM. The CDR3 has 17 residues if both end residues are counted.

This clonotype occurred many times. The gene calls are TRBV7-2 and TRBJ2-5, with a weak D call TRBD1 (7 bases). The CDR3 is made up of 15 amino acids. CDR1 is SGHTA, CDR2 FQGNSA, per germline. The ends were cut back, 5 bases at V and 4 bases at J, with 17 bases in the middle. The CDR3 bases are TGTGCCAGCAGCCAGGGGGGTGGCGCCTCAGAGACCCAGTACTTC. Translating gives CASSQGGGASETQYF.

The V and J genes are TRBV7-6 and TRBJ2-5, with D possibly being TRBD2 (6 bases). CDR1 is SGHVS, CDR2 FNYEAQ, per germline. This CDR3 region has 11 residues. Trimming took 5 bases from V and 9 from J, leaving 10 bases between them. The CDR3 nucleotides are TGTGCCAGCAGCCCAGGAGGGCCCCAGTACTTC. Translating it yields CASSPGGPQYF.

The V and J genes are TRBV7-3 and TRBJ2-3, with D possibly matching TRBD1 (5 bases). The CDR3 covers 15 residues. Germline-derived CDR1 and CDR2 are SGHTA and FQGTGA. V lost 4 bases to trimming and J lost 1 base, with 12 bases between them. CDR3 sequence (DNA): TGTGCCAGCAGCTACACAGGTTGGGGCACAGATACGCAGTATTTT. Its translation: CASSYTGWGTDTQYF.

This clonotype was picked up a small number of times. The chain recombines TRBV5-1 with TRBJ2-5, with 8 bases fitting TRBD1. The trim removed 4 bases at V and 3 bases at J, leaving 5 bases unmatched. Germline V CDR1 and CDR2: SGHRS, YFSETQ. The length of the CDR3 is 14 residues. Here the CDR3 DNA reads TGCGCCAGCAGCATATCGGACAGGGAAGAGACCCAGTACTTC. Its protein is CASSISDREETQYF. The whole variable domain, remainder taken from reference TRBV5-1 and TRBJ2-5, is KAGVTQTPRYLIKTRGQQVTLSCSPISGHRSVSWYQQTPGQGLQFLFEYFSETQRNKGNFPGRFSGRQFSNSRSEMNVSTLELGDSALYLCASSISDREETQYFGPGTRLLVL.